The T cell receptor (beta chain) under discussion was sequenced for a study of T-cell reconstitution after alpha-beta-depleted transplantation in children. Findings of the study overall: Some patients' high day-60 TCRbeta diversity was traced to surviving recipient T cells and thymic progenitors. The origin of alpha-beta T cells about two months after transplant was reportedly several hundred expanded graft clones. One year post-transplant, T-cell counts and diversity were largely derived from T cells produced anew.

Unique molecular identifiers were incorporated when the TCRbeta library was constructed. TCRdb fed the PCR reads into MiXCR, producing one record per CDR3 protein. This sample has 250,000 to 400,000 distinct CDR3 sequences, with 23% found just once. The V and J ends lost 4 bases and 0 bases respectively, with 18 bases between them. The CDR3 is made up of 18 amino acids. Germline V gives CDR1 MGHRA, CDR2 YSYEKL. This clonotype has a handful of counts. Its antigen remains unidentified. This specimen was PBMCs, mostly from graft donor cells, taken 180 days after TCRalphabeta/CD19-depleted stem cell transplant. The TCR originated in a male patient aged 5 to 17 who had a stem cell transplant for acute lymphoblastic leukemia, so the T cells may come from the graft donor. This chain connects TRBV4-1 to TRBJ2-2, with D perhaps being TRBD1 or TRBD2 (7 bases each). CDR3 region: CASSPGGVPDANTGELFF. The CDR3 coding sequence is TGCGCCAGCAGCCCAGGGGGGGTACCCGATGCGAACACCGGGGAGCTGTTTTTT.